The 21 T cell receptor beta chains listed next were all sequenced from one sample in a study of blood T cells in healthy people across ages. Primers used in a second PCR of roughly 6 to 12 cycles were a sample-barcoded 5' primer and a J-beta primer mix. TCRdb recomputed calls from the 5' RACE reads with MiXCR, one row per CDR3 protein. The table records over a million distinct CDR3 sequences, 35% to 55% of them present only once. Sample: blood. All receptors derive from a woman aged 60-70 years in good health.

The CDR3 bases are TGTGCCAGCAGCCAAGGGGGCCGACTAGCGGGAGTCTCCTACAATGAGCAGTTCTTC. Its protein product is CASSQGGRLAGVSYNEQFF. V and J are TRBV4-2 and TRBJ2-1, with 12 bases identical to TRBD2. Trimming took 1 base from V and 0 from J; bases not matched to a gene: 7. The CDR3 is 19 residues long. The germline V gene has CDR1 LGHNA and CDR2 YNFKEQ.

This clonotype has at least ten counts. This chain links TRBV3-1 with TRBJ2-7; D is possibly TRBD1 or TRBD2 (5 bases each). The germline CDR1 and CDR2 sequences are LGHDT and YNNKEL (reference sequence). There are 15 residues in the CDR3. V dropped 2 bases and J dropped 6 bases, with 17 bases sitting between them. CDR3 bases: TGTGCCAGCAGCCAATCACGGGGCTTTATGGGCGAGCAGTACTTC. This translates into CASSQSRGFMGEQYF.

The chain carries TRBV20-1 and TRBJ2-4; 11 bases agree with TRBD2. The ends lost 5 bases at V and 4 bases at J; junction bases unmatched: 7. Per germline, CDR1 DFQATT and CDR2 SNEGSKA (reference sequence). The CDR3 extends over 15 amino acids. In nucleotides, the CDR3 is TGCAGTGCTCCGGTAGCGGGAGGGCCAAAAAACATTCAGTACTTC. It is translated as CSAPVAGGPKNIQYF.

This clonotype was recorded a few times. The chain couples TRBV9 to TRBJ2-4; 10 positions match TRBD2. The J call is uncertain, as TRBJ2-7 better fits the DNA end. Germline assignment: CDR1 SGDLS and CDR2 YYNGEE. This CDR3 comprises 15 residues. CDR3 in DNA: TGTGCCAGCAGCGTAGCCGGGACTAGCGACTACGAGCAGTACTTC. This translates into CASSVAGTSDYEQYF.

This clonotype appeared many times. This chain links TRBV10-3 with TRBJ2-7; 9 positions agree with TRBD1. This CDR3 is 15 amino acids long. Germline V gene sequence: CDR1 ENHRY, CDR2 SYGVKD. V shed 10 bases and J 1 base; nucleotides not matched to a gene: 11. The CDR3 DNA follows: TGTGCCACCGGTGGGGGACAGGGCCAATCCTACGAGCAGTACTTC. It yields the protein CATGGGQGQSYEQYF.

This rearrangement joins TRBV14 to TRBJ2-7, with 7 bases identical to TRBD2. This CDR3 is built from 16 residues. Per germline, CDR1 SGHDN and CDR2 FVKESK. V shed 1 base and J 5 bases; nucleotides not matched to a gene: 11. The CDR3 region is CASSQAPAGRGDEQYF. CDR3 nucleotides: TGTGCCAGCAGCCAAGCTCCCGCGGGGAGGGGAGACGAGCAGTACTTC.

This chain uses TRBV7-9 with TRBJ2-3, with D hard to call. The CDR3 is 12 residues long. The germline gives CDR1 SEHNR, CDR2 FQNEAQ (reference sequence). V dropped 5 bases and J dropped 4 bases, with 7 bases sitting between them. The CDR3 DNA sequence: TGTGCCAGCAGCACCGAGTCAGATACGCAGTATTTT. It yields the protein CASSTESDTQYF.

The V gene is TRBV11-2, the J gene TRBJ1-4; a possible D gene is TRBD1 (5 bases). V was cut by 5 bases and J by 6 bases, with 16 bases left in between. The CDR3 runs 15 residues. Germline values: CDR1 SGHAT, CDR2 FQNNGV. In DNA, the CDR3 is TGTGCCAGCAGCCCCGACAGCGTCAAATATGAAAAACTGTTTTTT. Its protein is CASSPDSVKYEKLFF.

Concerning this clonotype itself: One end of the junction is discordant with germline, which a read error may explain. V is TRBV6-2 or TRBV6-3 and J is TRBJ2-1; unclear D gene. The germline gives CDR1 MNHEY, CDR2 SVGEGT. CDR3 size: 12 residues. The CDR3 region has the DNA TGTGCCAGCAGTTACCAGCGCAATAAGCAGTTCTTC. Its protein product is CASSYQRNKQFF.

This rearrangement joins TRBV11-1 to TRBJ2-7; TRBD2 aligns across 7 bases. Germline CDR1 and CDR2: SGHAT and FQDESV (reference sequence). The CDR3 loop spans 13 amino acids. The J segment lost 3 bases and the V segment lost 9 bases, leaving 8 bases of the junction unmatched. The CDR3 loop reads CASGRGSHYEQYF. In DNA form, the CDR3 reads TGTGCCAGTGGGCGCGGGAGCCACTACGAGCAGTACTTC.

This clonotype has more than one count but fewer than ten. This chain uses TRBV29-1 with TRBJ2-7, with D hard to call. V lost 3 bases and J lost 3, with 12 bases in between. CDR3 length: 13 residues. Looked up from germline, CDR1 is SQVTM and CDR2 is ANQGSEA. As DNA, the CDR3 is TGCAGCGTTGATGCCCCTGGCGGCTACGAGCAGTACTTC. This sequence encodes CSVDAPGGYEQYF.

Written as DNA, the CDR3 is TGTGCCAGCAGTTTTGGGGGGAGCGATGAGCAGTTCTTC. It yields the protein CASSFGGSDEQFF. J is TRBJ2-1 and V is TRBV12-3 or TRBV12-4; D is possibly TRBD2 (6 bases). The CDR3 length is 13 residues. Between the trimmed V and J ends, which lost 3 bases and 8 bases, there was a span of 11 bases.

V and J are TRBV29-1 and TRBJ1-2; D not resolved. The CDR3 runs to 12 residues. Trimming pared 7 bases from V and 8 bases from J, leaving 17 bases between. Germline CDR1 SQVTM, CDR2 ANQGSEA. DNA of the CDR3: TGCAGCGATCTCCCGGGCGCCTTAGGCTACACCTTC. It yields the protein CSDLPGALGYTF.

The chain recombines TRBV12-3 or TRBV12-4 with TRBJ2-1; tentative D call: TRBD2 (6 bases). Between the trimmed V and J ends, which lost 8 bases and 6 bases, there was a span of 14 bases. There are 13 residues in the CDR3. CDR3 residues: CASYGSPSNEQFF. The CDR3 region has the DNA TGTGCCAGCTACGGGAGCCCTTCCAATGAGCAGTTCTTC.

This clonotype occurred a few times. The chain links TRBV12-3 or TRBV12-4 to TRBJ2-3; D is unresolved. The CDR3 length is 14 residues. The germline V and J ends were trimmed by 3 bases and 2 bases, with 9 bases remaining between them. CDR3 sequence (DNA): TGTGCCAGCAGTTTCCGGCAGGTCACAGATACGCAGTATTTT. Amino acids: CASSFRQVTDTQYF.

This clonotype came up a few times. The chain combines TRBV15 with TRBJ2-3; TRBD2 matches 10 bases. Germline V gene data show CDR1 as LNHNV and CDR2 as YYDKDF (reference sequence). The CDR3 extends over 15 amino acids. Trimming at V came to 5 bases and at J to 6 bases, leaving 8 bases not matched to a gene. The CDR3 DNA follows: TGTGCCACCAGCCGTAGCGGGAGGAGCTTTGATACGCAGTATTTT. Translated: CATSRSGRSFDTQYF.

This clonotype was seen only once. The J gene is TRBJ1-5, the V gene TRBV20-1; D unresolved. The CDR3 contains 13 residues. Germline loops: CDR1 DFQATT, CDR2 SNEGSKA (reference sequence). V was trimmed by 4 bases and J by 10 bases, leaving 17 bases between them. DNA of the CDR3: TGCAGTGCTAAGGGAGGAGAGATCAGCCCCCAGCATTTT. Protein product: CSAKGGEISPQHF.

V usage is TRBV6-1 and J usage is TRBJ2-6; 13 nucleotides agree with TRBD2. Per germline, CDR1 MNHNS and CDR2 SASEGT. The CDR3 has 18 residues. V shed 6 bases and J 2 bases; nucleotides not matched to a gene: 7. CDR3 sequence: CASSLRTSGGTGANVLTF. As DNA, the CDR3 is TGTGCCAGCAGCCTCAGGACTAGCGGGGGTACTGGGGCCAACGTCCTGACTTTC.

This clonotype was observed once. The chain uses TRBV7-8 and TRBJ2-4; D call uncertain. The CDR3 consists of 13 residues. CDR1 is SGHVS, CDR2 FQNEAQ, per germline. Trimming took off 2 bases at V and 13 bases at J, with 15 bases between the two ends. The CDR3 DNA sequence: TGTGCCAGCAGCTTAAGGTCCAGCAATGAGCAGTACTTC. Its translation is CASSLRSSNEQYF.

This clonotype was seen many times. This chain joins TRBV9 and TRBJ2-5; 8 bases agree with TRBD2. V shed 0 bases and J 11 bases; nucleotides not matched to a gene: 3. The CDR3 contains 12 residues. CDR1 and CDR2 (germline): SGDLS, YYNGEE. CDR3 in DNA: TGTGCCAGCAGCGTAGATAGCGGGGCGCAGTACTTC. It is translated as CASSVDSGAQYF.

The V and J genes are TRBV20-1 and TRBJ2-5, with 7 bases that match TRBD2. The J call may be faulty, since TRBJ2-7 better matches the DNA end. This CDR3 has 14 amino acids. Germline V lookup: CDR1 DFQATT, CDR2 SNEGSKA (reference sequence). The CDR3, as DNA: TGCAGTGCTAGGCCCCCCGCTAGCGGCTACGAGCAGTACTTC. This translates into CSARPPASGYEQYF.